This TCR beta chain was captured in a study of blood T cell repertoires in COVID-19. The wider study: Sample material is recorded as cDNA or gDNA derived from T cells, B-cell-depleted T cells, or PBMCs.

V shed 10 bases, J shed 3 bases, and the junction held 13 bases outside the gene matches. Germline-derived CDR1 and CDR2 are LNHDA and SQIVND (reference sequence). The CDR3 loop spans 16 amino acids. Per the authors' pipeline: It was from reference gene primer amplification that nucleated cell counts were estimated. Method: immunoSEQ multiplex PCR; TCRdb's copy keeps in-frame clones and lacks some. V and J calls and clone size are copied from that table; D and trimming were computed from the DNA. The table has a few hundred thousand clones, 88% seen once; the top ten hold 0.99%. This sequence was found in a middle-aged woman who had recovered from COVID-19. The rearrangement uses TRBV19 and TRBJ1-5; 9 nucleotides agree with TRBD1. Material: peripheral blood. Written as DNA, the CDR3 is TGTGCCACCCAATGGGGACAGGGTACGATCAATCAGCCCCAGCATTTT. As protein: CATQWGQGTINQPQHF.